This T cell receptor beta chain was profiled in a study of T cell changes during pregnancy in multiple sclerosis (dated by TCRdb to between 2018 and 2020). In terms of the full investigation: Changes in the T cell repertoire over the course of pregnancy were examined in this study in women with multiple sclerosis.

Concerning this clone: Its antigen remains unidentified. The sample holds no much larger clone one base away, and base qualities are not on file.

Trimming leaves V shorter by 4 bases and J shorter by 4 bases, with the junction holding 6 bases beyond the gene matches. The germline V gene provides CDR1 KGHSH and CDR2 LQKENI. There are 16 amino acids in the CDR3, from cysteine to phenylalanine inclusive. This entry keeps only the CDR3 DNA: 48 bases, framed from base 1. The protocol used for the library was the immunoSEQ multiplex PCR assay. The table comes from immuneACCESS by way of TCRdb, which keeps in-frame sequences with V and J called. Part of the clones is missing from these tables; in studies checked, under half for an unresolved V gene and the rest for unknown reasons. This sample is represented by approximately 110,000 clones; 92% of them were singletons. The top ten clonotypes cover about 1.6% of the sample.

This TCR was sampled from a female donor with multiple sclerosis, enrolled in a pregnancy study. The chain is assembled from TRBV18 and TRBJ2-3, and 12 junctional nucleotides match TRBD1. The sequenced sample was peripheral blood, obtained in the third trimester of pregnancy. The nucleotide sequence reads TGTGCCAGCTCACAGCCGGGACAGGGGGCCCCAGATACGCAGTATTTT. Its translation reads: CASSQPGQGAPDTQYF. This CDR3, with the reference TRBV18 and TRBJ2-3 proteins standing in past its ends, gives the full variable domain NAGVMQNPRHLVRRRGQEARLRCSPMKGHSHVYWYRQLPEEGLKFMVYLQKENIIDESGMPKERFSAEFPKEGPSILRIQQVVRGDSAAYFCASSQPGQGAPDTQYFGPGTRLTVL.